Sequencing of this TCR beta chain was carried out in a study of blood T cell repertoires in COVID-19. The V gene end was trimmed by 5 bases and the J gene end by 1 base; junction bases not matched to a gene: 4. The CDR3 is 13 amino acids. Germline CDR1 SQVTM, CDR2 ANQGSEA. Generated by immunoSEQ multiplex PCR, the TCRdb table keeps only in-frame clones and is missing some. In the table there are roughly 250,000 clones, over 75% of which are singletons. Participants, about 18 to 90 years old, spanned fewer than 30 US areas. This rearrangement joins TRBV29-1 to TRBJ1-2, with 7 bases that match TRBD1. The sample was PBMCs or T cells enriched from blood (not recorded which). The clonotype was recovered from a woman in her 50s who had recovered from COVID-19. CDR3 amino acids: CSVWGQSNYGYTF. DNA of the CDR3: TGCAGCGTTTGGGGACAGAGTAACTATGGCTACACCTTC.